Presented here are 2 T cell receptor beta chains from one specimen sequenced in a study of long-term antiretroviral therapy in people with HIV (dated by TCRdb to 2021 to 2024). Sequencing of the TRB variable region was done with the immunoSEQ hsTCRB v3.0 assay at survey level resolution. TCRdb retrieved this table from immuneACCESS and kept in-frame rearrangements only. Not all clones are present; in checked studies, unresolved V genes account for under half, and no reason is known for the remainder. This sample holds tens of thousands of clones; 70% to 85% were observed only once. The ten largest clones add up to around 20% of the sample. Sequences were derived from unsorted PBMCs, sampled 0.5 years before starting antiretroviral therapy. Every receptor here comes from a man between 40 and 49 years old with HIV.

This chain connects TRBV28 to TRBJ2-5; 12 bases fit TRBD1. V shed 1 base and J 0 bases; nucleotides not matched to a gene: 6. Germline assignment: CDR1 MDHEN and CDR2 SYDVKM. The CDR3 covers 18 residues. This CDR3 is CASSLSGQGAFNQETQYF. The CDR3 DNA is TGTGCCAGCAGTTTATCGGGACAGGGGGCCTTCAACCAAGAGACCCAGTACTTC.

The chain links TRBV15 to TRBJ2-7; either TRBD1 or TRBD2 may fit D (6 bases each). The CDR3 has 15 amino acids. Germline V CDR1 and CDR2: LNHNV, YYDKDF (reference sequence). Trimming stripped 3 bases from V and 4 bases from J, with 16 bases between. The DNA of the CDR3 is TGTGCCACCAGCAGGGCCCCCGGGGGCGATTACGAGCAGTACTTC. Encoded protein: CATSRAPGGDYEQYF.